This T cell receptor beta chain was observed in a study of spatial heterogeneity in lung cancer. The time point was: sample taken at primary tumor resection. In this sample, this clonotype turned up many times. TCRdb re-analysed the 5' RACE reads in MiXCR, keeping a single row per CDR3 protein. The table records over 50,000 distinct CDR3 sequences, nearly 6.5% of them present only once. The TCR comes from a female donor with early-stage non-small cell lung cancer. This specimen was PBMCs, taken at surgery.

The CDR3 DNA reads as TGTGCCAGCAGCCAAGACCACACGGCGAACACTGAAGCTTTCTTT. Translating it yields CASSQDHTANTEAFF. V gene TRBV3-1 combines with J gene TRBJ1-1; D gene unclear. The CDR3 loop spans 15 amino acids. CDR1 is LGHDT, CDR2 YNNKEL, per germline (reference sequence). V was shortened by 0 bases and J by 1 base, with 9 bases between the two germline ends.